A single sample is the source of the 30 T cell receptor beta chains below, sequenced in a study of chronic HIV infection and antiretroviral therapy. TCRdb re-called the 5' RACE reads through MiXCR, storing one row per CDR3 protein. The sample consists of approximately 40,000 distinct CDR3 sequences, more than 8% of them appearing once. The sample was peripheral blood. The receptors stem from an adult who had HIV and had not received antiretroviral therapy, or was an uninfected healthy control (not recorded which).

The chain employs TRBV13 and TRBJ2-5, with 7 bases aligning to TRBD1. Trimming cost V 2 bases and J 2 bases; bases outside gene matches: 2. Germline V gene sequence: CDR1 PRHDT, CDR2 FYEKMQ (reference sequence). The CDR3 is 14 amino acids. Here the CDR3 reads CASSLPGQQETQYF. The CDR3 DNA reads as TGTGCCAGCAGCTTACCGGGACAGCAAGAGACCCAGTACTTC.

Notes on this clonotype: Given a much more abundant clone one base away, this may be a read error. The chain combines TRBV29-1 with TRBJ1-1; D unclear. This CDR3 contains 12 residues. Germline V CDR1 and CDR2: SQVTM, ANQGSEA. CDR3 nucleotide sequence: TGCAGCGTTGACGGTAAGAACACTGAAACTTTCTTT. It is translated as CSVDGKNTETFF.

This clonotype was recorded a few times. The V call is TRBV2, the J call TRBJ2-7; no firm D call. The V and J ends lost 8 bases and 0 bases respectively, with 11 bases between them. Germline V CDR1 and CDR2: SNHLY, FYNNEI. The CDR3 extends over 13 amino acids. The CDR3 DNA sequence: TGTGCCAGCCTAGAAGAACCCTCCTACGAGCAGTACTTC. This gives the protein CASLEEPSYEQYF.

This clonotype was seen many times. The chain couples TRBV3-1 to TRBJ1-5, with unresolved D. Trimming took 5 bases from V and 3 from J, leaving 11 bases between them. This CDR3 has 14 amino acids. The V gene's germline CDR1 is LGHDT and CDR2 YNNKEL (reference sequence). CDR3 region: CASSGVNTNQPQHF. The CDR3 DNA is TGTGCCAGCAGCGGGGTTAATACCAATCAGCCCCAGCATTTT.

This clonotype was detected only a few times. The CDR3 region is CSVATSGSTDTQYF. The CDR3 DNA is TGCAGCGTTGCGACTAGCGGAAGCACAGATACGCAGTATTTT. The chain carries TRBV29-1 and TRBJ2-3, with 9 bases matching TRBD2. The trim removed 4 bases at V and 0 bases at J, leaving 2 bases unmatched. Germline CDR1 reads SQVTM; CDR2 reads ANQGSEA. The CDR3 is 14 amino acids.

This clonotype was recorded many times. The chain couples TRBV20-1 to TRBJ2-3; 11 bases map to TRBD2. The CDR3 runs 15 residues. V trimming: 6 bases; J trimming: 1 base; junction bases outside the gene matches: 6. Germline values: CDR1 DFQATT, CDR2 SNEGSKA (reference sequence). The CDR3 loop reads CSARSSGRRTDTQYF. CDR3 coding DNA: TGCAGTGCCAGATCTAGCGGGAGGCGCACAGATACGCAGTATTTT.

The chain links TRBV29-1 to TRBJ2-7; TRBD1 matches at 9 bases. The length of the CDR3 is 14 residues. V lost 4 bases to trimming and J lost 2 bases; unmatched junction nucleotides: 6. The V gene's germline CDR1 is SQVTM and CDR2 ANQGSEA. This chain's CDR3 is CSVGRTGVAYEQYF. Written as DNA, the CDR3 is TGCAGCGTTGGTAGGACAGGGGTCGCCTACGAGCAGTACTTC.

This clonotype was picked up many times. This chain uses TRBV2 with TRBJ1-2; 8 nucleotides match TRBD1. Unmatched junction bases numbered 11, after V lost 11 bases and J lost 6 bases. The CDR3 runs to 13 residues. The germline gives CDR1 SNHLY, CDR2 FYNNEI. The CDR3 loop reads CARQDREVDGYTF. CDR3 DNA sequence: TGTGCCCGTCAGGACAGGGAAGTAGATGGCTACACCTTC.

This clonotype has only a few counts. As DNA, the CDR3 is TGCAGCGCATATAGCGGGGGTTACAATGAGCAGTTCTTC. It translates to CSAYSGGYNEQFF. This chain connects TRBV29-1 to TRBJ2-1, with 9 bases fitting TRBD2. Germline CDR1 and CDR2: SQVTM and ANQGSEA. Germline trimming cut 7 bases from V and 4 bases from J; bases unmatched to any gene: 5. The CDR3 covers 13 residues.

This clonotype has ten or more counts. The rearrangement joins TRBV28 to TRBJ2-5; no firm D call. V was trimmed by 5 bases and J by 3 bases, leaving 16 bases between them. This CDR3 has 15 amino acids. Germline CDR1 and CDR2: MDHEN and SYDVKM. The DNA of the CDR3 is TGTGCCAGCAGTCCCCCCCGGCGGTCGAAAGAGACCCAGTACTTC. It specifies CASSPPRRSKETQYF. The variable domain in full, completed from reference TRBV28 and TRBJ2-5, reads DVKVTQSSRYLVKRTGEKVFLECVQDMDHENMFWYRQDPGLGLRLIYFSYDVKMKEKGDIPEGYSVSREKKERFSLILESASTNQTSMYLCASSPPRRSKETQYFGPGTRLLVL.

This clonotype was observed many times. The rearrangement links TRBV28 to TRBJ2-1, with 10 bases that match TRBD2. With V trimmed by 4 bases and J by 3 bases, 3 bases remained unmatched. CDR3 length equals 15 residues. CDR1 is MDHEN, CDR2 SYDVKM, per germline. Written as DNA, the CDR3 is TGTGCCAGCAGTTCGCTAGCGGGGGTCTACAATGAGCAGTTCTTC. It specifies CASSSLAGVYNEQFF. The full variable domain, in which reference TRBV28 and TRBJ2-1 provide the parts outside the CDR3, is DVKVTQSSRYLVKRTGEKVFLECVQDMDHENMFWYRQDPGLGLRLIYFSYDVKMKEKGDIPEGYSVSREKKERFSLILESASTNQTSMYLCASSSLAGVYNEQFFGPGTRLTVL.

This clonotype was detected many times. The V call is TRBV6-2 or TRBV6-3, the J call TRBJ1-1, with D perhaps matching TRBD1 (5 bases). Trimming cost V 4 bases and J 0 bases, with 12 bases left between them. The germline CDR1 and CDR2 sequences are MNHEY and SVGEGT. The CDR3 loop spans 15 amino acids. CDR3 DNA: TGTGCCAGCAGTTTCGTCGGGGGTTTGAACACTGAAGCTTTCTTT. Its protein product is CASSFVGGLNTEAFF.

Here the CDR3 reads CASSLWGGPSNEKLFF. The CDR3 region has the DNA TGTGCCAGCAGTTTATGGGGGGGCCCGTCTAATGAAAAACTGTTTTTT. V and J are TRBV28 and TRBJ1-4; a weak D match, TRBD1 (6 bases). Deletions cut 0 bases from V and 3 bases from J, with 11 bases between. This CDR3 contains 16 residues. CDR1 is MDHEN and CDR2 is SYDVKM in the germline V gene.

This clonotype was observed a handful of times. The CDR3 DNA reads as TGCAGTGCTCCTACGTTTCAGGGGACAAATTCACCCCTCCACTTT. It codes for CSAPTFQGTNSPLHF. This chain joins TRBV20-1 and TRBJ1-6, with D perhaps matching TRBD1 (6 bases). The V end lost 5 bases, the J end lost 7 bases, and 18 bases lay between the germline ends. Germline values: CDR1 DFQATT, CDR2 SNEGSKA (reference sequence). CDR3 length: 15 amino acids.

This clonotype was found many times. The V gene is TRBV10-3, the J gene TRBJ1-3; TRBD1 matches at 8 bases. The CDR3 is 14 amino acids. V shed 8 bases, J shed 2 bases, and the junction held 5 bases outside the gene matches. CDR1 is ENHRY, CDR2 SYGVKD, per germline. The CDR3 protein is CAIGQGMAGNTIYF. The CDR3 DNA is TGTGCCATCGGACAGGGAATGGCTGGAAACACCATATATTTT.

The sample holds many counts of this clonotype. The V call is TRBV28, the J call TRBJ1-1, with D tentatively TRBD1 (5 bases). V gave up 3 bases and J gave up 1 base, with 9 bases separating them. Germline V lookup: CDR1 MDHEN, CDR2 SYDVKM. This CDR3 spans 14 amino acids. CDR3 region: CASSFVRGNTEAFF. CDR3 DNA sequence: TGTGCCAGCAGTTTCGTAAGGGGGAACACTGAAGCTTTCTTT.

The sample holds a few counts of this clonotype. The gene calls are TRBV28 and TRBJ2-3; 14 bases fit TRBD2. Trimming removed 8 bases from V and 4 bases from J; junction bases left unmatched: 2. The CDR3 loop spans 14 amino acids. Per the germline V gene, CDR1 is MDHEN and CDR2 is SYDVKM. The CDR3 reads CASGTSGRPDTQYF. The CDR3 coding sequence is TGTGCCAGCGGGACTAGCGGGAGACCAGATACGCAGTATTTT.

Many counts were recorded for this clonotype. The J gene is TRBJ2-3, the V gene TRBV15, with D possibly being TRBD1 (5 bases). Germline values: CDR1 LNHNV, CDR2 YYDKDF (reference sequence). The CDR3 totals 14 residues. V shed 0 bases and J shed 6 bases, with 10 bases lying between them. The CDR3, as DNA: TGTGCCACCAGCAGAGAGGGGCCGGCCGATACGCAGTATTTT. It codes for CATSREGPADTQYF.

This clonotype was seen repeatedly, ten times or more. This chain links TRBV12-3 or TRBV12-4 with TRBJ2-5; D uncertain. The CDR3 contains 13 residues. Trimming removed 3 bases at V and 4 bases at J, with 9 bases between. Written as DNA, the CDR3 is TGTGCCAGCAGTTTTGAAGGTATAGAGACCCAGTACTTC. Translating it yields CASSFEGIETQYF.

The V gene is TRBV9, the J gene TRBJ1-1, with D possibly matching TRBD1 (6 bases). The CDR3 sequence is 14 residues long. Germline CDR1 and CDR2: SGDLS and YYNGEE. The V end was cut by 0 bases, the J end by 5 bases, with 11 bases between. DNA for the CDR3: TGTGCCAGCAGCGTAGCTGGGGGCGGGACTGAAGCTTTCTTT. It codes for CASSVAGGGTEAFF.

This clonotype was recorded many times. The chain combines TRBV3-1 with TRBJ2-7; TRBD2 aligns across 9 bases. The V and J ends lost 4 bases and 5 bases, in that order; junction bases with no gene match: 6. Germline V gives CDR1 LGHDT, CDR2 YNNKEL (reference sequence). CDR3 size: 14 residues. CDR3 loop: CASSPGTSFNEQYF. The CDR3 coding sequence is TGTGCCAGCAGCCCCGGGACTAGCTTCAACGAGCAGTACTTC.

This chain connects TRBV3-1 to TRBJ2-1, with a weak D call TRBD1 (5 bases). CDR1 is LGHDT and CDR2 is YNNKEL in the germline V gene (reference sequence). The CDR3 runs 15 residues. V was pared by 0 bases and J by 5 bases, with 11 bases between. The CDR3 nucleotides are TGTGCCAGCAGCCAAGATTTAGGGGCGAACAATGAGCAGTTCTTC. Translation: CASSQDLGANNEQFF.

The V gene is TRBV20-1, the J gene TRBJ2-3; D is undetermined. Trimming pared 3 bases from V and 1 base from J, leaving 2 bases between. CDR3 length equals 11 residues. The germline CDR1 and CDR2 sequences are DFQATT and SNEGSKA (reference sequence). This CDR3 is CSASGTDTQYF. CDR3 nucleotide sequence: TGCAGTGCTAGCGGCACAGATACGCAGTATTTT.

Note on this clonotype: A read error is possible here, since a much larger clone lies one base away. The chain joins TRBV25-1 to TRBJ2-2; perhaps D is TRBD1 or TRBD2 (5 bases each). The CDR3 covers 15 residues. Per the germline V gene, CDR1 is MGHDK and CDR2 is SYGVNS. The CDR3 is CASSNREANTGALFF. The DNA for the CDR3 is TGTGCCAGCTCCAACAGAGAAGCGAACACCGGGGCGCTGTTTTTT.

The gene calls are TRBV5-5 and TRBJ2-1; 9 bases align to TRBD1. The ends lost 2 bases at V and 3 bases at J; junction bases unmatched: 18. The CDR3 is 20 amino acids. Germline V gene lookup returns CDR1 SGHKS and CDR2 YYEKEE (reference sequence). The CDR3 region has the DNA TGTGCCAGCAGCTTTGGGTTGACAGGGGGAGGGAGTCCACTCTACAATGAGCAGTTCTTC. It is translated as CASSFGLTGGGSPLYNEQFF.

The V and J genes are TRBV29-1 and TRBJ2-6; 7 nucleotides match TRBD1. After removal of 7 bases from V and 3 bases from J, the junction contained 6 bases not matched to a gene. CDR1 is SQVTM, CDR2 ANQGSEA, per germline. CDR3 size: 14 residues. Written as DNA, the CDR3 is TGCAGCGCTCGGACAGGCGGTGGGGCCAACGTCCTGACTTTC. Translated: CSARTGGGANVLTF.

This clonotype was counted between two and nine times. This chain links TRBV3-1 with TRBJ1-1, with 7 bases identical to TRBD1. The CDR3 runs to 13 residues. V shed 2 bases and J 5 bases; nucleotides not matched to a gene: 2. The germline V gene has CDR1 LGHDT and CDR2 YNNKEL (reference sequence). The CDR3 DNA follows: TGTGCCAGCAGCCAAACAGGGGTAACTGAAGCTTTCTTT. Residues: CASSQTGVTEAFF.

The table lists this clonotype with many counts. Germline is not matched at one junction end, which may reflect a read error. The rearrangement uses TRBV7-7 and TRBJ2-1, with D possibly matching TRBD2 (5 bases). The germline V gene has CDR1 SSHAT and CDR2 FNYEAQ (reference sequence). CDR3 size: 15 residues. CDR3 DNA sequence: TGTGCTAGCAGCGCGACGGAGGCCTACTACAATGAGCAGTTCTTC. Encoded protein: CASSATEAYYNEQFF.

The chain joins TRBV30 to TRBJ1-3; a weak D match, TRBD1 (5 bases). CDR3 length equals 16 residues. Germline V gene data show CDR1 as GTSNPN and CDR2 as SVGIG (reference sequence). Deletions cut 0 bases from V and 0 bases from J, with 12 bases between. The CDR3 DNA reads TGTGCCTGGAGTGTAAGGGGAAAGAGCTCTGGAAACACCATATATTTT. This sequence encodes CAWSVRGKSSGNTIYF. Variable domain in full (rest from reference TRBV30 and TRBJ1-3): SQTIHQWPATLVQPVGSPLSLECTVEGTSNPNLYWYRQAAGRGLQLLFYSVGIGQISSEVPQNLSASRPQDRQFILSSKKLLLSDSGFYLCAWSVRGKSSGNTIYFGEGSWLTVV.

At least ten counts were recorded for this clonotype. CDR3 region: CATTAKLYEQYF. CDR3 in DNA: TGTGCCACCACAGCCAAACTCTACGAGCAGTACTTC. The chain couples TRBV28 to TRBJ2-7; unclear D gene. The CDR3 contains 12 residues. V dropped 10 bases and J dropped 3 bases, with 13 bases sitting between them. Germline V gene data show CDR1 as MDHEN and CDR2 as SYDVKM.